This T cell receptor (beta chain) was captured in a study of blood T cell repertoires in COVID-19. The data were produced by immunoSEQ multiplex PCR, yet TCRdb's version contains in-frame clones alone and is incomplete. This sample has tens of thousands of clones, with approximately 91% found just once. Germline V gene lookup returns CDR1 SGHAT and CDR2 FQNNGV. The V segment lost 0 bases and the J segment 7 bases; nucleotides outside the gene matches: 8. The CDR3 contains 16 residues. The chain has TRBV11-2 and TRBJ2-1, with TRBD2 identical over 8 bases. This TCR was sampled from a woman in her 70s with acute or convalescent COVID-19. The sample was peripheral blood. The CDR3 protein is CASSLDLLAGINEQFF. Here the CDR3 DNA reads TGTGCCAGCAGCTTAGATCTGCTAGCGGGCATTAATGAGCAGTTCTTC.